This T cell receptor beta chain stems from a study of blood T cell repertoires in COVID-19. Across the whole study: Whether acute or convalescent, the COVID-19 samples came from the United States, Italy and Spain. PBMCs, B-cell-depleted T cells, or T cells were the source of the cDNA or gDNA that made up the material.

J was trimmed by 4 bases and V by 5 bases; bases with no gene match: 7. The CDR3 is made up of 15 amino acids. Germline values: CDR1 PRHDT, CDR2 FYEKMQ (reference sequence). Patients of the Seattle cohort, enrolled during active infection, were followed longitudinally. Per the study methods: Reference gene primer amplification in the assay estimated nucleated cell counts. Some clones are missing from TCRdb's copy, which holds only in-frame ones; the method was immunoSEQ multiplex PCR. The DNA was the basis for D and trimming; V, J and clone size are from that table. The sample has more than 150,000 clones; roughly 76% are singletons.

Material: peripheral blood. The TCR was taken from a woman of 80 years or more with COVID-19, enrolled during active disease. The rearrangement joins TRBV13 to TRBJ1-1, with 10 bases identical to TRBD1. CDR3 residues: CASSHGTGAGTEAFF. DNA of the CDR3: TGTGCCAGCAGCCACGGGACAGGGGCTGGCACTGAAGCTTTCTTT.